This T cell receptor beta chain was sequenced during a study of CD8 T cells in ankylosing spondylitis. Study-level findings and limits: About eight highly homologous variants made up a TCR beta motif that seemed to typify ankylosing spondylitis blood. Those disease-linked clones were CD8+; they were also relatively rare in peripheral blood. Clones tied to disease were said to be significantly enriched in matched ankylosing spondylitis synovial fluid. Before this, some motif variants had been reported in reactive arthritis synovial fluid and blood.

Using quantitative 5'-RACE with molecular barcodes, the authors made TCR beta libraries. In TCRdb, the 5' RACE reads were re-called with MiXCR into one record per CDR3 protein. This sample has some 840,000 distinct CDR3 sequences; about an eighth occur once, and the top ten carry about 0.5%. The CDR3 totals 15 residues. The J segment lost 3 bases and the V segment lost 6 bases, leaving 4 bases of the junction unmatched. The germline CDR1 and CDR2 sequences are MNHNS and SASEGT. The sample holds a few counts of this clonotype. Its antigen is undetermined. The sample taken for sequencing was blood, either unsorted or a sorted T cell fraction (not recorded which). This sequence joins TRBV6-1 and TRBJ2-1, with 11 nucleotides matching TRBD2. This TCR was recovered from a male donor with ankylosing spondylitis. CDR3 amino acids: CASRAGLAGYNEQFF. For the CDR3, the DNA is TGTGCCAGCAGGGCAGGACTAGCGGGCTACAATGAGCAGTTCTTC.